These 14 T cell receptor beta chains originate from one sample sequenced in a study of blood T cell repertoires in COVID-19. Repertoires were generated with immunoSEQ multiplex PCR, while TCRdb's copy carries only in-frame clones and drops some. This sample has 400,000 to 450,000 clones, with 70% to 90% found just once. The specimen sequenced was peripheral blood. The receptors shown here come from a woman in her twenties or thirties with active or convalescent COVID-19.

V usage is TRBV19 and J usage is TRBJ1-5, with TRBD1 matching 8 bases. The CDR3 spans 15 residues. The trim removed 7 bases at V and 5 bases at J, leaving 10 bases unmatched. The germline gives CDR1 LNHDA, CDR2 SQIVND (reference sequence). The CDR3 coding sequence is TGTGCCAGTACGGACAGGGAAAACCGATATCAGCCCCAGCATTTT. Translation gives CASTDRENRYQPQHF.

The chain is built from TRBV19 and TRBJ1-1, with TRBD1 identical over 10 bases. Trimming at V came to 5 bases and at J to 1 base, leaving 7 bases not matched to a gene. This CDR3 is 16 amino acids long. CDR1 LNHDA and CDR2 SQIVND come from the germline V gene (reference sequence). The CDR3 region is CASSPRDRGKNTEAFF. The CDR3 DNA reads TGTGCCAGTAGTCCCCGGGACAGGGGAAAGAACACTGAAGCTTTCTTT.

J is TRBJ1-6 and V is TRBV6-1; 7 positions agree with TRBD1. The germline CDR1 and CDR2 sequences are MNHNS and SASEGT. Trimming at V came to 0 bases and at J to 6 bases, leaving 8 bases not matched to a gene. This CDR3 has 17 residues. The CDR3 DNA sequence: TGTGCCAGCAGTGAAGCAGGGGGCGGGGACCCTAATTCACCCCTCCACTTT. Encoded protein: CASSEAGGGDPNSPLHF.

The rearrangement uses TRBV19 and TRBJ2-2, with D possibly TRBD1 on 6 matching bases. V was cut by 6 bases and J by 0 bases, with 11 bases left in between. Germline V gene lookup returns CDR1 LNHDA and CDR2 SQIVND (reference sequence). The CDR3 extends over 15 amino acids. For the CDR3, the DNA is TGTGCCAGTAGCAAGACAGGTCCGAACACCGGGGAGCTGTTTTTT. Residues: CASSKTGPNTGELFF.

This chain joins TRBV7-2 and TRBJ2-7; 11 nucleotides align to TRBD2. The V gene's germline CDR1 is SGHTA and CDR2 FQGNSA. The CDR3 has 16 residues. After removal of 5 bases from V and 5 bases from J, the junction contained 11 bases not matched to a gene. The CDR3 region is CASSTLAGGPLHEQYF. The DNA for the CDR3 is TGTGCCAGCAGCACGTTAGCGGGAGGGCCCCTCCACGAGCAGTACTTC.

This rearrangement joins TRBV6-6 to TRBJ1-2; 8 bases align to TRBD1. The CDR3 loop spans 13 amino acids. The trim removed 5 bases at V and 8 bases at J, leaving 7 bases unmatched. Germline assignment: CDR1 MNHNY and CDR2 SVGAGI (reference sequence). The DNA for the CDR3 is TGTGCCAGCAGTAGGGACAGGAATGTCGGCTACACCTTC. Protein: CASSRDRNVGYTF.

The chain combines TRBV28 with TRBJ1-3, with no clear D. The CDR3 covers 18 residues. The V end lost 7 bases, the J end lost 8 bases, and 30 bases lay between the germline ends. Germline loops: CDR1 MDHEN, CDR2 SYDVKM. CDR3 coding DNA: TGTGCCAGCACCCTTACGGGAAGGTTGAAACCTTCCGACGACACCATATATTTT. Translated: CASTLTGRLKPSDDTIYF.

This sequence joins TRBV7-9 and TRBJ1-1; 10 bases match TRBD1. The CDR3 sequence is 16 residues long. Trimming cost V 6 bases and J 7 bases; bases outside gene matches: 14. Germline lookup yields CDR1 SEHNR and CDR2 FQNEAQ (reference sequence). The DNA for the CDR3 is TGTGCCAGCAGTACGGGGACAGGGGCCCGTACTATTGAAGCTTTCTTT. It specifies CASSTGTGARTIEAFF.

The rearrangement joins TRBV11-2 to TRBJ1-2; weak D call: TRBD1 (5 bases). The V gene's germline CDR1 is SGHAT and CDR2 FQNNGV. This CDR3 has 13 residues. Deletions cut 5 bases from V and 6 bases from J, with 13 bases between. The DNA for the CDR3 is TGTGCCAGCAGCGGTCAGGGTAGACATGGCTACACCTTC. Amino acid sequence: CASSGQGRHGYTF. Filled out from reference TRBV11-2 and TRBJ1-2, the complete variable domain reads EAGVAQSPRYKIIEKRQSVAFWCNPISGHATLYWYQQILGQGPKLLIQFQNNGVVDDSQLPKDRFSAERLKGVDSTLKIQPAKLEDSAVYLCASSGQGRHGYTFGSGTRLTVV.

The chain recombines TRBV6-1 with TRBJ2-7; 12 bases map to TRBD2. Trimming cost V 2 bases and J 2 bases; bases outside gene matches: 4. The CDR3 consists of 16 residues. Germline loops: CDR1 MNHNS, CDR2 SASEGT. CDR3 sequence (DNA): TGTGCCAGCAGTGAAACCGGACTAGCGGGGCCCTACGAGCAGTACTTC. It is translated as CASSETGLAGPYEQYF.

The chain has TRBV10-1 and TRBJ1-1; maybe TRBD1 (5 bases). CDR1 and CDR2 from the germline V gene are WNHNN and SYGVQD (reference sequence). V lost 2 bases and J lost 1, with 14 bases in between. The CDR3 loop spans 16 amino acids. This CDR3 is CASSEQGPLGNTEAFF. The CDR3 region has the DNA TGCGCCAGCAGTGAGCAGGGTCCATTGGGGAACACTGAAGCTTTCTTT.

This chain links TRBV18 with TRBJ2-3, with 12 bases aligning to TRBD2. Germline V lookup: CDR1 KGHSH, CDR2 LQKENI. V lost 3 bases and J lost 2; bases outside the gene matches: 15. The CDR3 consists of 20 residues. This CDR3 is CASSPETSGRSFSITDTQYF. The CDR3 DNA follows: TGTGCCAGCTCACCCGAGACTAGCGGGAGATCCTTTTCAATCACAGATACGCAGTATTTT.

The genes are TRBV5-1 and TRBJ1-1, with TRBD1 matching 9 bases. The CDR3 spans 15 residues. V dropped 0 bases and J dropped 6; count of bases not matched to a gene: 6. Germline V gene sequence: CDR1 SGHRS, CDR2 YFSETQ. CDR3 amino acids: CASSLGTGAMAEAFF. CDR3 DNA sequence: TGCGCCAGCAGCTTGGGGACAGGGGCGATGGCTGAAGCTTTCTTT.

This chain connects TRBV11-2 to TRBJ1-4; D perhaps matches TRBD1 (5 bases). Per germline, CDR1 SGHAT and CDR2 FQNNGV. Trimming removed 5 bases from V and 8 bases from J, with 15 bases in between. The CDR3 contains 14 residues. The CDR3 loop is CASSPTDSGEKLFF. CDR3 sequence (DNA): TGTGCCAGCAGCCCGACAGACTCAGGCGAAAAACTGTTTTTT.